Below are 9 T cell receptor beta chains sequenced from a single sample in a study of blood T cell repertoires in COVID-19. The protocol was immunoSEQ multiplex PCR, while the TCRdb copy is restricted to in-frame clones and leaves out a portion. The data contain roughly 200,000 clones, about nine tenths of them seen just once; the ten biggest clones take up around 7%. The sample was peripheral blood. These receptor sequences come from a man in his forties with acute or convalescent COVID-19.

In DNA form, the CDR3 reads TGTGCCAGCAATACGAATGGTTTGACAGGGTCCGATCAGCCCCAGCATTTT. The encoded protein is CASNTNGLTGSDQPQHF. The chain links TRBV2 to TRBJ1-5, with TRBD1 matching 7 bases. V gave up 7 bases and J gave up 5 bases; unmatched junction bases: 17. CDR3 length equals 17 residues. CDR1 is SNHLY and CDR2 is FYNNEI in the germline V gene. Filled out from reference TRBV2 and TRBJ1-5, the complete variable domain reads EPEVTQTPSHQVTQMGQEVILRCVPISNHLYFYWYRQILGQKVEFLVSFYNNEISEKSEIFDDQFSVERPDGSNFTLKIRSTKLEDSAMYFCASNTNGLTGSDQPQHFGDGTRLSIL.

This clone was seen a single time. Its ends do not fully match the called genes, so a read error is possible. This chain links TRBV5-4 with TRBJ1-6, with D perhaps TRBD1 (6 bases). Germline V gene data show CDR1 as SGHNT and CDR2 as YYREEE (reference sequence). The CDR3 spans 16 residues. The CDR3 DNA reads TGTGCCAGCAACTTGGGGGGGCCCGGGCGTAATTCACCCCTCCACTTT. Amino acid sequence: CASNLGGPGRNSPLHF.

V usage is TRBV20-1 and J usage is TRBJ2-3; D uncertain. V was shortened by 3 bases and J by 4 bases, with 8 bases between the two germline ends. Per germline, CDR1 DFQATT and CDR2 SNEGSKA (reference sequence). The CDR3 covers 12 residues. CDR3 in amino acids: CSASGRSDTQYF. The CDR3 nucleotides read TGCAGTGCTAGTGGGCGGTCAGATACGCAGTATTTT.

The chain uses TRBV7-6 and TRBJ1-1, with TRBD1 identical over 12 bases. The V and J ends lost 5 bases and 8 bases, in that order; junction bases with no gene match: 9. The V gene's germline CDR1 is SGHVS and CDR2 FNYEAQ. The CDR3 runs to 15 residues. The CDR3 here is CASSPQVGTGGEAFF. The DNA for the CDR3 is TGTGCCAGCAGCCCCCAAGTCGGGACAGGGGGCGAAGCTTTCTTT.

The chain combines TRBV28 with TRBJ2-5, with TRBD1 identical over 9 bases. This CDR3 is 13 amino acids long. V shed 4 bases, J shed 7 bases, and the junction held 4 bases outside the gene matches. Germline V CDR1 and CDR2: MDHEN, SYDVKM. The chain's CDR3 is CASSSPGQGTQYF. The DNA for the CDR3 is TGTGCCAGCAGTTCCCCGGGACAGGGGACCCAGTACTTC.

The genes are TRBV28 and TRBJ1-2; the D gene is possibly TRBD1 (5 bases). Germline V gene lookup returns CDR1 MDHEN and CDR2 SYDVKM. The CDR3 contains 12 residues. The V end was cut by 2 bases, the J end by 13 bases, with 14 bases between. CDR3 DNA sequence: TGTGCCAGCAGTTTAAGGACCGGGGGTTGCACCTTC. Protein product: CASSLRTGGCTF.

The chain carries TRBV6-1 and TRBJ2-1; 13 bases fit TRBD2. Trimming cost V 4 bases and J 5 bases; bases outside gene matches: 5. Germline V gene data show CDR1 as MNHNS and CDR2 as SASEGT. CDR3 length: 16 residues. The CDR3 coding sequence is TGTGCCAGCAGTGGACTAGCGGGGGGAGTAGACAATGAGCAGTTCTTC. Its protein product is CASSGLAGGVDNEQFF.

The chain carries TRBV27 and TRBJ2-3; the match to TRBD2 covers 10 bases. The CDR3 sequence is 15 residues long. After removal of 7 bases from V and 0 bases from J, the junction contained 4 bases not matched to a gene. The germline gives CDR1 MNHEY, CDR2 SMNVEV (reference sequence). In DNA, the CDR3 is TGTGCCAGCACCCTAGCGGGGGTCAGCACAGATACGCAGTATTTT. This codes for CASTLAGVSTDTQYF.

CDR3 residues: CASSLDQGLAANYEQYF. CDR3 nucleotides: TGCGCCAGCAGCTTGGACCAGGGACTAGCAGCAAATTACGAGCAGTACTTC. The chain uses TRBV5-1 and TRBJ2-7, with 9 bases that match TRBD2. Losses at the gene ends were 0 bases for V and 4 bases for J; bases not matched to a gene: 11. The CDR3 has 17 residues. The germline V gene encodes CDR1 SGHRS and CDR2 YFSETQ.